This T cell receptor beta chain was identified in a study of Graves' ophthalmopathy and Graves' hyperthyroidism. The PBMC fraction was derived from around 9.5 ml of fresh peripheral blood. This clonotype was picked up many times. TCR beta CDR3 amplification used RNA transcripts. The first-round RT-PCR employed HTBI primers together with the Qiagen OneStep RT-PCR kit. A multiplex PCR was then performed as the second round. TCRdb ran MiXCR on the multiplex PCR reads and lists one entry per CDR3 protein. The table shows over 200,000 distinct CDR3 sequences, with around 30% occurring only once. Germline V gene data show CDR1 as LNHDA and CDR2 as SQIVND (reference sequence). The junction had 16 bases not matched to a gene; V was cut back by 6 bases and J by 4 bases. CDR3 length equals 18 residues.

The sequencing sample was made of peripheral blood. This TCR derives from a man in his fifties or sixties with Graves' ophthalmopathy. The chain recombines TRBV19 with TRBJ2-2; 8 positions match TRBD1. The CDR3 here is CASRKGGWDRSSTGELFF. CDR3 coding DNA: TGTGCCAGTAGGAAGGGGGGTTGGGACAGGTCGAGCACCGGGGAGCTGTTTTTT.